The subject of this entry is one T cell receptor beta chain. Libraries were prepared by immunoSEQ multiplex PCR; TCRdb keeps only in-frame clonotypes and omits some of them. The sample has roughly 250,000 clones, approximately 80% seen once. The data were obtained in a study of blood T cell repertoires in COVID-19. Turning to the study itself: Donors in the United States, Italy and Spain gave samples during acute or convalescent COVID-19.

Germline lookup yields CDR1 SEHNR and CDR2 FQNEAQ (reference sequence). The V gene end was trimmed by 5 bases and the J gene end by 0 bases; junction bases not matched to a gene: 5. CDR3 size: 16 residues. The J gene is TRBJ2-2, the V gene TRBV7-9; 8 nucleotides align to TRBD1. This clonotype was sampled from a woman aged 40 to 50 with active or convalescent COVID-19. Sequencing was performed on peripheral blood. The CDR3 bases are TGTGCCAGCAGCACCGACAGGGGCGCGAACACCGGGGAGCTGTTTTTT. Amino acids: CASSTDRGANTGELFF.